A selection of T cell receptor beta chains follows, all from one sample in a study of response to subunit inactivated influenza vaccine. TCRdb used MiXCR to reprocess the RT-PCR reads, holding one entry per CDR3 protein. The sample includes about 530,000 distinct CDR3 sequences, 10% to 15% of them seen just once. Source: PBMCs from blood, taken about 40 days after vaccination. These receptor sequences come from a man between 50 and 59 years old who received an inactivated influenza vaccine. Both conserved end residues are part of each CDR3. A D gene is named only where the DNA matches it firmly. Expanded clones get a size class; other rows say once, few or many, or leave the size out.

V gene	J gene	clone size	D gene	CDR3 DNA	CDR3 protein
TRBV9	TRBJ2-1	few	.	TGTGCCAGCAGCGACGACGGGAGCTCCTACAATGAGCAGTTCTTC	CASSDDGSSYNEQFF
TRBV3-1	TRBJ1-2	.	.	TGTGCCAGCAGCCAAGAGATCCGCAACGCGCCAAGCAGCTATGGCTACACCTTC	CASSQEIRNAPSSYGYTF
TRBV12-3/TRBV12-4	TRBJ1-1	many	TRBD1	TGTGCCAGCAGTGGCCCGACAGGGGTGGGCACTGAAGCTTTCTTT	CASSGPTGVGTEAFF
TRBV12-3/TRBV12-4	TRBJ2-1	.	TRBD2	TGTGCCAGCAGCCCTTCACTAGCGGCACTATACAATGAGCAGTTCTTC	CASSPSLAALYNEQFF
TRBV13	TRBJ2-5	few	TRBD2	TGTGCCAGCAGCCAGGATCTAGCGGGGGTGGAGACCCAGTACTTC	CASSQDLAGVETQYF
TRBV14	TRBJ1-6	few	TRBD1	TGTGCCAGCAGCCAGGACAGGGGGCACTCACCCCTCCACTTT	CASSQDRGHSPLHF
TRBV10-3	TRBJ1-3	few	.	TGTGCCATCAGTGTCAACTCTGGAAACACCATATATTTT	CAISVNSGNTIYF
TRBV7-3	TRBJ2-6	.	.	TGTGCCAGCAGCTTATTCCCTCCGACAGCTGGGGCCAACGTCCTGACTTTC	CASSLFPPTAGANVLTF
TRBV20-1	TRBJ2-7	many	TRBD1	TGCAGTGCTACCACAGGGGGTATCTACGAGCAGTACTTC	CSATTGGIYEQYF
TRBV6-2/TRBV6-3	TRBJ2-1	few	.	TGTGCCAGCAGTTACCCGTATAGCTCCTACAATGAGCAGTTCTTC	CASSYPYSSYNEQFF
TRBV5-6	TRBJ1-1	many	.	TGTGCCAGCAGCCCGGATGGAACCACCCTGAACACTGAAGCTTTCTTT	CASSPDGTTLNTEAFF
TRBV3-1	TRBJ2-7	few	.	TGTGCCAGCAGCCAACACCCCTACGAGCAGTACTTC	CASSQHPYEQYF
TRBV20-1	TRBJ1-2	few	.	TGCAGTTTGCCGGGGGAAGACTATGGCTACACCTTC	CSLPGEDYGYTF
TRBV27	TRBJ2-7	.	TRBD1	TGTGCCAGCAGGAAACAGGGGGCCTACGAGCAGTACTTC	CASRKQGAYEQYF
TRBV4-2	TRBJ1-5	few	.	TGTGCCAGCAGCCGATCCTACAGGGAGGATCAGCCCCAGCATTTT	CASSRSYREDQPQHF
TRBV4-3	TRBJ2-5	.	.	TGCGCCAGCAGCCAAGAGTTTGAGGGGTGGGAGACCCAGTACTTC	CASSQEFEGWETQYF
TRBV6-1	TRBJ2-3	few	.	TGTGCCAGCAGTGAAGCTACGCAGGCGGATACGCAGTATTTT	CASSEATQADTQYF
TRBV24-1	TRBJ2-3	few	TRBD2	TGTGCCACCAGTGATCTTTCCGGGACTAGCGGGGACACGACGCAGTATTTT	CATSDLSGTSGDTTQYF
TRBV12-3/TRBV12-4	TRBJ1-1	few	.	TGTGCCAGCAGTTTTGCGGGGCAGGGAAACACTGAAGCTTTCTTT	CASSFAGQGNTEAFF
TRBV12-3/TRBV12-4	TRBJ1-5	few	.	TGTGCCAGCAGTTTAACGGACACTCAGCCCCAGCATTTT	CASSLTDTQPQHF
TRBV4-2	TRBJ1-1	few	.	TGTGCCAGCAGCCAATCTAATCAGGGAAGCACTGAAGCTTTCTTT	CASSQSNQGSTEAFF
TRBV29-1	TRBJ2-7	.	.	TGCAGCGTTGAGTCCCCGGATACCTACGAGCAGTACTTC	CSVESPDTYEQYF
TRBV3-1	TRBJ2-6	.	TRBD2	TGTGCCAGCAGCCTAGCGGGACAAACATCTGGGGCCAACGTCCTGACTTTC	CASSLAGQTSGANVLTF
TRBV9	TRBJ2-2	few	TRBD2	TGTGCCAGCAGCGACGGGACTAGCGGCGCCGGGGAGCTGTTTTTT	CASSDGTSGAGELFF
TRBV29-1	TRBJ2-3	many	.	TGCAGCGTTGTGGCGGGGGCGCCGAACACAGATACGCAGTATTTT	CSVVAGAPNTDTQYF
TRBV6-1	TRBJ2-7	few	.	TGTGCCAGCAGAGCGGACAGTTTCTACGAGCAGTACTTC	CASRADSFYEQYF
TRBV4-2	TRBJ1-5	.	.	TGTGCCAGCAGCCAAGGGACAGATAGCAATCAGCCCCAGCATTTT	CASSQGTDSNQPQHF
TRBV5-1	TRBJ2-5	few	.	TGCGCCAGCAGCTTGGAGGGCAAACAAGAGACCCAGTACTTC	CASSLEGKQETQYF
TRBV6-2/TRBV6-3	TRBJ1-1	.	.	TGTGCCAGCAGTTACTCTAAGCGGGGAAAGAACACTGAAGCTTTCTTT	CASSYSKRGKNTEAFF
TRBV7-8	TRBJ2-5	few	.	TGTGCCAGCAGATCACCGGACCGCATAACAGGGATCGACGTAGGAGAGACCCAGTACTTC	CASRSPDRITGIDVGETQYF
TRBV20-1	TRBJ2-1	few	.	TGCAGTGCTATGGCCGGGGTGGCCTACAATGAGCAGTTCTTC	CSAMAGVAYNEQFF
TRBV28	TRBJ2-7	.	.	TGTGCCAGCAGTTCAGGACAGACAATCGAGCAGTACTTC	CASSSGQTIEQYF
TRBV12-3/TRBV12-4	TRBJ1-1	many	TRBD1	TGTGCCAGCAACAAACAGGGGGCCTACACTGAAGCTTTCTTT	CASNKQGAYTEAFF
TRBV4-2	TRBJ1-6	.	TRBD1	TGTGCCAGCAGCCAAGTGACAGGGAGGAATGCTTCACCCCTCCACTTT	CASSQVTGRNASPLHF
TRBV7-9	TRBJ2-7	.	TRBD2	TGTGCCAGCAGCTTTACTAGCGGGAGGGGTTTCTCCTACGAGCAGTACTTC	CASSFTSGRGFSYEQYF
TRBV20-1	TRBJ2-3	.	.	TGCAGTGCTAGACCGACGGATAGCACAGATACGCAGTATTTT	CSARPTDSTDTQYF
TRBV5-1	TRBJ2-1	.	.	TGCGCCAGCAGCTACGAGGGCAGGGGTGGCAATGAGCAGTTCTTC	CASSYEGRGGNEQFF